These 10 T cell receptor beta chains were sequenced from one sample in a study of Ad26.COV2.S vaccination and SARS-CoV-2 variants. Indicated treatment: about 20 received Ad26.COV2.S at low or high dose, single or two shots; 5 received placebo; per-sample allocation not given. At day 63 after the first vaccine or placebo injection, samples were drawn. Libraries were prepared by immunoSEQ multiplex PCR; TCRdb keeps only in-frame clonotypes and omits some of them. Counted here are roughly 380,000 clones, roughly 85% occurring once; the ten biggest clones make up approximately 3.5%. The specimen comprised peripheral blood, sampled in a trial of Ad26.COV2.S vaccine versus placebo. The source is a person between 18 and 65 years old who received the Ad26.COV2.S COVID-19 vaccine or a placebo.

The V gene is TRBV29-1, the J gene TRBJ1-1; D is ambiguous. V lost 4 bases, J lost 0 bases, and 9 bases lay in between. The CDR3 runs to 13 residues. The germline CDR1 and CDR2 sequences are SQVTM and ANQGSEA. The CDR3 bases are TGCAGCGTTGCGGGTAGGTTGAACACTGAAGCTTTCTTT. Encoded protein: CSVAGRLNTEAFF.

This clone has only a few counts. The chain uses TRBV5-1 and TRBJ2-2, with a possible D match to TRBD1 (5 bases). Trimming removed 0 bases at V and 3 bases at J, with 12 bases between. The germline V gene encodes CDR1 SGHRS and CDR2 YFSETQ. This CDR3 is 16 amino acids long. The CDR3 sequence: CASSLAERGDTGELFF. The DNA of the CDR3 is TGCGCCAGCAGCTTGGCCGAAAGGGGTGACACCGGGGAGCTGTTTTTT.

The gene calls are TRBV9 and TRBJ2-7; the D gene is possibly TRBD1 (6 bases). Trimming shortened V by 3 bases and J by 3 bases, and 10 bases separated the two germline ends. The CDR3 length is 13 residues. Per the germline V gene, CDR1 is SGDLS and CDR2 is YYNGEE. The CDR3 protein is CASSEGDYYEQYF. In nucleotides, the CDR3 is TGTGCCAGCAGCGAGGGGGATTACTACGAGCAGTACTTC.

Comments on this clone: Within the sample, other DNA sequences also encode this same CDR3. The chain recombines TRBV18 with TRBJ2-7, with TRBD2 matching 10 bases. The CDR3 sequence is 14 residues long. CDR1 is KGHSH and CDR2 is LQKENI in the germline V gene. Trimming removed 3 bases from V and 3 bases from J; junction bases left unmatched: 2. In DNA form, the CDR3 reads TGTGCCAGCTCACCTCCTAGCGGGAGCTACGAGCAGTACTTC. Its protein product is CASSPPSGSYEQYF.

This chain joins TRBV7-2 and TRBJ1-2; D remains ambiguous. The CDR3 contains 15 residues. Germline CDR1 is SGHTA and CDR2 is FQGNSA. Trimming pared 1 base from V and 1 base from J, leaving 10 bases between. CDR3 region: CASSLVVGNNYGYTF. The CDR3 DNA sequence: TGTGCCAGCAGCTTAGTTGTCGGGAATAACTATGGCTACACCTTC.

V and J are TRBV7-8 and TRBJ1-5; D is perhaps TRBD1 (5 bases). The germline gives CDR1 SGHVS, CDR2 FQNEAQ. The length of the CDR3 is 16 residues. With 5 bases removed from V and 0 bases from J, the gap between germline ends came to 14 bases. The CDR3 region has the DNA TGTGCCAGCAGCATAAGCAGGGACCCTAGCAATCAGCCCCAGCATTTT. Its protein product is CASSISRDPSNQPQHF.

J is TRBJ2-7 and V is TRBV29-1, with 12 bases identical to TRBD2. CDR3 length: 16 amino acids. Germline CDR1 SQVTM, CDR2 ANQGSEA. Unmatched junction bases numbered 11, after V lost 6 bases and J lost 2 bases. The chain's CDR3 is CSVAGLAGGLAYEQYF. The CDR3 DNA is TGCAGCGTCGCGGGGCTAGCGGGAGGGCTTGCCTACGAGCAGTACTTC.

V usage is TRBV10-1 and J usage is TRBJ2-4; D possibly corresponds to TRBD1 (5 bases). Germline V gives CDR1 WNHNN, CDR2 SYGVQD (reference sequence). V shed 6 bases and J shed 6 bases, with 9 bases lying between them. The CDR3 has 12 amino acids. In DNA, the CDR3 is TGCGCCAGCAGCAGGGATCGAAACATTCAGTACTTC. Its translation is CASSRDRNIQYF.

For the CDR3, the DNA is TGCGCCAGCAGCCCACAAGGGTTAGGTAGTGGACTAAACACAGATACGCAGTATTTT. Translation: CASSPQGLGSGLNTDTQYF. V gene TRBV4-1 combines with J gene TRBJ2-3; D might be TRBD2 (6 bases). The CDR3 has 19 amino acids. V lost 4 bases and J 2 bases, leaving 25 bases between the germline ends. From germline, CDR1 is MGHRA and CDR2 YSYEKL.

This sequence joins TRBV7-2 and TRBJ2-1, with 10 bases matching TRBD2. CDR3 length equals 16 residues. Germline trimming cut 8 bases from V and 7 bases from J; bases unmatched to any gene: 14. Germline V gene data show CDR1 as SGHTA and CDR2 as FQGNSA. The CDR3, as DNA: TGTGCCAGCCGACAACCTAGCGGGAGAAGGGTAAATGAGCAGTTCTTC. Its translation is CASRQPSGRRVNEQFF.